The present T cell receptor (beta chain) was sequenced within a study of CD8 T cells in ankylosing spondylitis. Notes on the study in general: Characteristic of ankylosing spondylitis blood, it appeared, was a TCR beta motif comprising about eight highly homologous variants. Significantly higher representation of disease-linked clones was reported for matched ankylosing spondylitis synovial fluid. In reactive arthritis synovial fluid and blood, some motif variants had been reported before.

Each TCR beta library was made by quantitative 5'-RACE that incorporated molecular barcodes. One entry per CDR3 protein, called by TCRdb with MiXCR from the 5' RACE reads. The sample shows a few hundred thousand distinct CDR3 sequences, over 15% of them seen only once. This clonotype was seen a few times. The target antigen is unknown. The CDR3 length is 14 residues. Trimming took off 4 bases at V and 8 bases at J, with 15 bases between the two ends. Germline V gene sequence: CDR1 SGHDN, CDR2 FVKESK. The chain joins TRBV14 to TRBJ2-4; D is uncertain. What was sequenced was blood, either unsorted or a sorted T cell fraction (not recorded which). The sequence was obtained from a male donor with ankylosing spondylitis or in good health (not recorded which). The CDR3 spells CASSRYSYGDIQYF. The DNA of the CDR3 is TGTGCCAGCAGCCGGTATAGTTATGGGGACATTCAGTACTTC.